The present T cell receptor (beta chain) was sequenced within a study of cytomegalovirus exposure and HLA in healthy donors (dated by TCRdb to between 2016 and 2019). General notes on the study: An earlier analysis of some 600 of the donors reported 276 Gb of sequence data and 95 million to 140 million unique TCR beta sequences obtained from about 179 million T cells. Because of strong linkage in the cohort, roughly five DR-DQ haplotypes were treated as single units for association and clustering. Both class I and class II loci were covered by HLA typing, at four-digit resolution. Rather than drawing on any new phenotypic data, the later analysis identified candidate immune exposures from TCR beta sequences and the way those sequences occurred across donors. Roughly 310 gigabases of sequencing data and 78 million or so unique TCR sequences were included in an early release covering 550 to 800 HLA-typed donors. A separate validation cohort of over a hundred different subjects was used in addition to the approximately 700-subject first cohort. The T cell repertoires of 550 to 850 subjects were profiled by immunosequencing and related to cytomegalovirus serostatus. Of the 300 to 450 genotyped donors, more than 75% were placed in the genetic ancestry cluster associated with self-reported Caucasian donors. The number of donors typed differed by locus, with about 629-630 for A, B, C, DRB1 and DQB1, about 500 for DQA1, 600 to 610 for DPA1, and some 440 for DPB1. All discovery cohort repertoires had been generated using a single sequencing platform. To predict cytomegalovirus infection status, the study combined high-throughput TCR immunosequencing, statistical association of individual TCRs with disease status, and machine learning. A later genetic analysis took genome-wide SNP genotypes for 398 of the 666 donors and used that subset as a discovery cohort. Among 350 to 400 genotyped donors of the cohort, an average of approximately 240,000 unique TCR beta nucleotide sequences were sequenced per donor, around 20% of them non-productive. An earlier analysis of 500 to 750 of the donors applied high-throughput TCR beta sequencing to assess whether each TCR beta V gene segment acted as functional or pseudogenic. A later analysis re-examined previously published TCR beta repertoires from several hundred donors and added high-resolution HLA genotyping to investigate patterns of TCR occurrence. The aim of the study was to test whether cataloging public T cell receptors could identify signatures of past pathogen exposure. Alongside the repertoire data, information on donor age, sex, ethnicity and CMV serostatus was compiled.

Summary of the overall study and its limitations: The only immune exposure information available for the cohort was CMV serostatus. Broadly in line with IMGT annotations, most TCR beta V segments showed up in productive rearrangements about 87% or about 30% of the time in an earlier analysis of some 590 of the donors. Specific HLA alleles were associated with 15,000 to 20,000 TCR beta sequences at a false discovery rate of 0.05 in a later analysis. The presence/absence analyses assumed that sequencing depth was roughly uniform across donors, and that assumption may not be true. Because HLA typing was unavailable for some donors at each locus, only the typed subset was used in association tests. In vitro tests confirmed that a few of the cytomegalovirus-associated TCR beta chains recognize cytomegalovirus antigens. Linkage disequilibrium might explain the correlated functional status among segregating V segments, but an unknown experimental factor could not be excluded. In this cohort, only TCR beta chains were sequenced, and detectable features were limited by the absence of alpha or paired-chain data. Several of the top co-occurrence clusters appeared to be linked to parvovirus B19, influenza, CMV and Epstein-Barr virus, according to a later analysis. The study listed 164 TCR beta chains as associated with cytomegalovirus. Most TCR sequences were seen in very few donors, while some public TCRs were found in many individuals. When HLA alleles, especially DR and DQ, strongly co-occurred, TCR associations were difficult to assign to individual alleles. A later analysis found that HLA-associated TCR beta chains were more clonally expanded and had lower generation probabilities than equally common non-associated chains. A further reported finding was that TCR beta sequences accurately predicted the HLA-A and HLA-B alleles for most subjects in the first cohort. In a later analysis, TCR association rates were found to vary across HLA loci, with the most associated TCRs seen for DRB1 alleles and the fewest for HLA-C alleles. Most CMV-associated TCR beta chains appeared to be HLA-restricted in a later analysis, and the HLA associations seemed to be driven largely by CMV exposure. The classifier was reported to diagnose cytomegalovirus status with high specificity and sensitivity in both the original and validation cohorts. The earlier analysis of 587 of the donors excluded fewer than 20 rarely observed V segments, including chromosome 9 orphons, because counts were too low. A cluster of highly shared sequence variants was judged likely to represent a technical artifact of the sequencing pipeline. In a later genetic analysis, fewer N-insertions in productive TCRs were reported among donors in an Asian-associated ancestry cluster than the roughly 700-donor mean. V-gene and J-gene trimming of TCR beta chains was associated with a missense DCLRE1C variant in a later genetic analysis, and the association was replicated in an independent cohort. The authors suggested that the approach could potentially be extended to other disease states and immunological phenotypes. Some IMGT-functional V segments, including TRBV6-2 and TRBV6-3, could not be told apart with the 87-base-pair reads, so those segments were excluded.

Library preparation used the immunoSEQ multiplex PCR assay. For the multiplex PCR, a mixture combining 60 forward primers for TCR Vbeta segments and 13 reverse primers for TCR Jbeta segments was used. Amplification of the CDR3 region of rearranged TCR beta genes was performed with a multiplex PCR assay on genomic DNA. The amplified TCR beta libraries were sequenced on the Illumina HiSeq System as 87-base-pair reads. The paper's processing steps were these. In a later analysis, tens of millions of unique TCR beta chains were counted across the 500 to 850 repertoires, and roughly 11 million of these chains were shared by at least two donors. Raw reads were error-corrected and collapsed into unique sequences with a nearest-neighbor algorithm that merged closely related sequences to remove PCR and sequencing errors. To assign V, D and J gene segments, CDR3 sequences were aligned to IMGT reference sequences. For a sequence to be retained, a match of at least six nucleotides to both a V gene segment and a J gene segment was required. A rearrangement counted as productive if the CDR3 had no stop codons and remained in frame with V and J, and every other rearrangement counted as non-productive. Following IMGT convention, CDR3 was defined as the stretch from the second conserved V-encoded cysteine to the conserved J-encoded phenylalanine. The earlier analysis of about 620 of the donors excluded sequences that lacked an unambiguous match to a single V gene segment. In an earlier analysis of more than 500 of the donors, a V segment was called functional when productive rearrangements were above 56.7%, and segregating when the standard deviation between donors exceeded 5%. To diagnose cytomegalovirus status from the catalog of TCR beta chain sequences, a statistical classification framework was built. In a later analysis, TCR nucleotide sequences were compared against IMGT/GENE-DB human TR gene sequences so that V and J genes could be assigned. A later analysis assigned CDR3 sequences and most-parsimonious VDJ recombination scenarios with the TCRdist pipeline. In a later analysis, every TCR beta chain was defined by the combination of its CDR3 amino acid sequence and its V-gene family, and reads without a unique V-gene family were dropped. As a way to deal with suspected cross-contamination and a sequencing artifact, a later analysis dropped approximately 570 nucleotide sequences that were highly shared and had low generation probability. In a later analysis, a clonal expansion index for each public chain was calculated from normalized within-repertoire ranks of inferred template counts. In a later analysis, generation probabilities were computed with a VDJ recombination model fitted to out-of-frame rearrangements, and the resulting probabilities were checked against IGoR. In a later analysis, TCR-TCR, TCR-HLA and TCR-CMV co-occurrence was scored with hypergeometric tests, and a repertoire-size bias correction was applied to TCR pairs. False discovery rates were estimated in a later analysis by permuting HLA or CMV assignments 20 times. In a later analysis, co-occurring TCRs were grouped using DBSCAN, with TCRdist sequence similarity added in when clustering inside HLA-allele-positive subsets. For co-occurrence clustering, repertoires with fewer than 30,000 or more than 120,000 public chains were excluded, along with 5 or 6 repertoires with anomalous nucleotide sharing. TCRdb provides this immuneACCESS table in a form limited to in-frame rearrangements. Some clones are lacking; in checked studies, under half of them reflect an unresolved V gene, and why the rest are absent is not known. D and trimming were read from the DNA, whereas the V and J calls and clone size are those reported in that table. The sample table shows about 140,000 clones, and approximately 80% are seen once. The biggest ten clones account for approximately 5.1% of the sample.

The cohort comprised fewer than 750 healthy bone marrow donors. At the time of sampling, every cohort member was nominally healthy, though immune exposures that went unrecorded were likely present. The donor was CMV seronegative and was included in the group of several hundred seronegative cohort members. Every donor gave a peripheral blood sample, and the peripheral blood mononuclear cells from that sample were used for TCR beta sequencing. Genomic DNA was extracted from the blood cell samples with the Qiagen DNeasy Blood Extraction Kit. For this clone: Its antigen remains unidentified. The record has no base qualities; no much larger clone is one base away.

The CDR3 numbers 14 residues from cysteine through phenylalanine. The only DNA kept is the CDR3, 42 bases in frame from the first base. V was cut back by 0 bases and J by 7 bases, leaving a gap of 11 bases between them. The germline V gene encodes CDR1 SGHRS and CDR2 YFSETQ. The clonotype comes from a male donor in good health and CMV-seronegative. Sequencing was carried out using PBMCs. The chain couples TRBV5-1 to TRBJ2-1; no D gene call is confident. The CDR3 region: CASSLENIQNEQFF. The nucleotide sequence reads TGCGCCAGCAGCTTGGAAAACATCCAAAATGAGCAGTTCTTC.